The rows below give T cell receptor beta chains drawn from one sample of a study of blood T cell repertoires in COVID-19. Method: immunoSEQ multiplex PCR; TCRdb's copy keeps in-frame clones and lacks some. The sample contains tens of thousands of clones, 75% to 80% of which appear only once. Sample: peripheral blood. Receptors originate from a man aged 70 or older with COVID-19, enrolled during active disease. Both conserved end residues are part of each CDR3. Fields, in order: V gene, D gene, clone size, J gene, CDR3 length, CDR3 DNA, CDR3 protein. A D gene is named only where the DNA matches it firmly. Clone size appears in some rows only: once, few, many, or a class for an expanded clone.

V: TRBV4-3; D: TRBD2; size: many; J: TRBJ2-7; length: 14; DNA: TGCGCCAGCAGCCAAGAACTAGCGGGGTACGAGCAGTACTTC; CDR3: CASSQELAGYEQYF
V: TRBV6-5; D: TRBD1; size: NA; J: TRBJ1-2; length: 13; DNA: TGTGCCACCCTAGGGGACAGGGGTGAGGGCTACACCTTC; CDR3: CATLGDRGEGYTF
V: TRBV7-2; D: TRBD1; size: NA; J: TRBJ1-3; length: 15; DNA: TGTGCCAGCAGCTTAGGGACAGGGGCCGGAAACACCATATATTTT; CDR3: CASSLGTGAGNTIYF
V: TRBV2; D: TRBD2; size: once; J: TRBJ2-2; length: 17; DNA: TGTGCCAGCACCCTCAAGGGGGGACTAGAGTTCACCGGGGAGCTGTTTTTT; CDR3: CASTLKGGLEFTGELFF
V: TRBV15; D: TRBD1; size: few; J: TRBJ1-2; length: 13; DNA: TGTGCCACCAGCAGAGACAGGGGGCTTGGCTACACCTTC; CDR3: CATSRDRGLGYTF
V: TRBV7-9; D: TRBD1; size: once; J: TRBJ1-1; length: 13; DNA: TGTGCCAGCAGGCCTACAGGGGCCACTGAAGCTTTCTTT; CDR3: CASRPTGATEAFF
V: TRBV18; D: TRBD1; size: NA; J: TRBJ1-3; length: 17; DNA: TGTGCCAGCTCACCCGGGACAGGGTCGAGCTCTGGAAACACCATATATTTT; CDR3: CASSPGTGSSSGNTIYF
V: TRBV9; D: TRBD2; size: NA; J: TRBJ2-3; length: 13; DNA: TGTGCCAGCAGCCTCCGGGGGGAGGGCCCGCAGTATTTT; CDR3: CASSLRGEGPQYF
V: TRBV5-5; D: NA; size: NA; J: TRBJ2-3; length: 14; DNA: TGTGCCAGCAGCTTCCCGGGAACCCCAGATACGCAGTATTTT; CDR3: CASSFPGTPDTQYF
V: TRBV7-9; D: TRBD2; size: few; J: TRBJ2-1; length: 16; DNA: TGTGCCAGCAGCTTAGGCGTAGCGGGAGGGCTCAATGAGCAGTTCTTC; CDR3: CASSLGVAGGLNEQFF
V: TRBV30; D: NA; size: few; J: TRBJ2-7; length: 13; DNA: TGTGCCCGGAGTGGCCAGGACTCCTACGAGCAGTACTTC; CDR3: CARSGQDSYEQYF
V: TRBV14; D: TRBD2; size: NA; J: TRBJ2-3; length: 13; DNA: TGTGCCAGCAGGACTAGCGGGACAGATACGCAGTATTTT; CDR3: CASRTSGTDTQYF
V: TRBV19; D: TRBD1; size: NA; J: TRBJ2-7; length: 14; DNA: TGTGCCAGTAGTACGACAGGGGTGTTCTACGAGCAGTACTTC; CDR3: CASSTTGVFYEQYF
V: TRBV30; D: NA; size: NA; J: TRBJ1-2; length: 14; DNA: TGTGCCTGGAGTGTCTTTAAGGGAGCGGGTGGCTACACCTTC; CDR3: CAWSVFKGAGGYTF
V: TRBV7-3; D: TRBD1; size: NA; J: TRBJ1-6; length: 16; DNA: TGTGCCAGCAGTCGACAGGGGGGACGTAATAATTCACCCCTCCACTTT; CDR3: CASSRQGGRNNSPLHF
V: TRBV4-1; D: NA; size: once; J: TRBJ2-7; length: 13; DNA: TGCGCCAGCAGCCAAGCTTCTCCCGGGTGGAAGTACTTC; CDR3: CASSQASPGWKYF
V: TRBV4-3; D: TRBD2; size: NA; J: TRBJ2-7; length: 20; DNA: TGCGCCAGCAGCCGCTCAGGGGCGAGGGGACTAGCTGCTAGCTCCTACGAGCAGTACTTC; CDR3: CASSRSGARGLAASSYEQYF
V: TRBV27; D: NA; size: NA; J: TRBJ1-2; length: 15; DNA: TGTGCCAGCAGTCGAGTATCGGGTTCGGGGAATGGCTACACCTTC; CDR3: CASSRVSGSGNGYTF
V: TRBV5-1; D: NA; size: NA; J: TRBJ2-7; length: 12; DNA: TGCGCCAGCAGCCCCCCAACCTACGAGCAGTACTTC; CDR3: CASSPPTYEQYF
V: TRBV6-2/TRBV6-3; D: NA; size: NA; J: TRBJ2-1; length: 16; DNA: TGTGCCAGCAGTAAACCAGGGACTTCCCCCGACAATGAGCAGTTCTTC; CDR3: CASSKPGTSPDNEQFF
V: TRBV5-1; D: NA; size: NA; J: TRBJ1-5; length: 15; DNA: TGCGCCAGCAGCTTGGCCCACGGTGAGGGCTGGCCCCAGCATTTT; CDR3: CASSLAHGEGWPQHF
V: TRBV5-4; D: TRBD1; size: NA; J: TRBJ1-1; length: 14; DNA: TGTGCCAGCAGCTTGGGGGGACAGCGAGTAAAAGCTTTCTTT; CDR3: CASSLGGQRVKAFF
V: TRBV5-4; D: NA; size: NA; J: TRBJ1-5; length: 12; DNA: TGTGCCAGCAGCTTGGACTATCAGCCCCAGCATTTT; CDR3: CASSLDYQPQHF
V: TRBV18; D: NA; size: NA; J: TRBJ2-3; length: 17; DNA: TGTGCCAGCTCACCGATCCCTCCTTTCACTAGCACAGATACGCAGTATTTT; CDR3: CASSPIPPFTSTDTQYF
V: TRBV30; D: NA; size: NA; J: TRBJ1-2; length: 13; DNA: TGTGCCTGGAGTGGGGCCGCAAACTATGGCTACACCTTC; CDR3: CAWSGAANYGYTF
V: TRBV3-1/TRBV3-2; D: NA; size: few; J: TRBJ2-1; length: 16; DNA: TGTGCCAGCAGCCAAGGTCAGGGTCGGTCCTACAATGAGCAGTTCTTC; CDR3: CASSQGQGRSYNEQFF
V: TRBV5-4; D: NA; size: NA; J: TRBJ1-1; length: 13; DNA: TGTGCCAGCAGCTTTAGGGGGGGGACTGAAGCTTTCTTT; CDR3: CASSFRGGTEAFF
V: TRBV11-2; D: TRBD2; size: few; J: TRBJ2-7; length: 14; DNA: TGTGCCAGCAGCTTAGCTAGCGGGATCTACGAGCAGTACTTC; CDR3: CASSLASGIYEQYF
V: TRBV11-3; D: TRBD1; size: NA; J: TRBJ1-2; length: 16; DNA: TGTGCCAGCAGCTTAGAAACAGGGGATATTAACTATGGCTACACCTTC; CDR3: CASSLETGDINYGYTF
V: TRBV9; D: NA; size: NA; J: TRBJ2-7; length: 14; DNA: TGTGCCAGCAGCGCCCCAGGTCCCTCCTACGAGCAGTACTTC; CDR3: CASSAPGPSYEQYF
V: TRBV7-9; D: TRBD2; size: NA; J: TRBJ2-7; length: 13; DNA: TGTGCCAGCAGCTTTAGCGGGATTTACGAGCAGTACTTC; CDR3: CASSFSGIYEQYF
V: TRBV19; D: TRBD2; size: NA; J: TRBJ2-1; length: 15; DNA: TGTGCCAGTAGTATAGACGCCGGGACTAGCGGGAAACAGTTCTTC; CDR3: CASSIDAGTSGKQFF
V: TRBV7-3; D: TRBD1; size: few; J: TRBJ1-1; length: 12; DNA: TGTGCCAGCAGCCCTAGACAGGGAAAAGCTTTCTTT; CDR3: CASSPRQGKAFF
V: TRBV21-1; D: NA; size: few; J: TRBJ1-5; length: 14; DNA: TGTGCCAGAGCGTACAGGGAGTACAATCAGCCCCAGCATTTT; CDR3: CARAYREYNQPQHF
V: TRBV3-1/TRBV3-2; D: NA; size: few; J: TRBJ1-3; length: 15; DNA: TGTGCCAGCAGCTTCCGAGGGTTCTCTGGAAACACCATATATTTT; CDR3: CASSFRGFSGNTIYF
V: TRBV2; D: NA; size: few; J: TRBJ1-2; length: 13; DNA: TGTGCCAGCAGTCCCGAGCTTAACTATGGCTACACCTTC; CDR3: CASSPELNYGYTF
V: TRBV28; D: NA; size: NA; J: TRBJ2-1; length: 12; DNA: TGTGCCAGCAGTTTACTATACTTGGGCGAGTTCTTC; CDR3: CASSLLYLGEFF
V: TRBV10-3; D: TRBD1; size: NA; J: TRBJ1-3; length: 15; DNA: TGTGCCATCAGTGGACAGGGGAGCTCTGGAAACACCATATATTTT; CDR3: CAISGQGSSGNTIYF
V: TRBV11-2; D: NA; size: NA; J: TRBJ2-7; length: 11; DNA: TGTGCCAGCACAGCGGCCTACGAGCAGTACTTC; CDR3: CASTAAYEQYF
V: TRBV7-2; D: NA; size: NA; J: TRBJ1-2; length: 13; DNA: TGTGCCAGCAGCTTTGACACAAACTATGGCTACACCTTC; CDR3: CASSFDTNYGYTF
V: TRBV29-1; D: NA; size: NA; J: TRBJ1-1; length: 14; DNA: TGCAGCGTTCCCCCCATCAGGGGTCCCACTGAAGCTTTCTTT; CDR3: CSVPPIRGPTEAFF
V: TRBV13; D: TRBD2; size: NA; J: TRBJ2-5; length: 17; DNA: TGTGCCAGCAGCTCCCGGGGACTAGCGGGAGTTGGGGAGACCCAGTACTTC; CDR3: CASSSRGLAGVGETQYF
V: TRBV24-1; D: NA; size: NA; J: TRBJ2-7; length: 16; DNA: TGTGCCACCAGTGGTACAGGGACCGGTCCCTCCTACGAGCAGTACTTC; CDR3: CATSGTGTGPSYEQYF
V: TRBV7-2; D: TRBD1; size: once; J: TRBJ2-3; length: 14; DNA: TGTGCCAGCAGCCTGCGGGACAGGTCAGATACGCAGTATTTT; CDR3: CASSLRDRSDTQYF
V: TRBV28; D: TRBD1; size: NA; J: TRBJ2-4; length: 14; DNA: TGTGCCAGCAGTTTTTCGAGGAGACAGGGAGTTCCTCTCTTC; CDR3: CASSFSRRQGVPLF
V: TRBV2; D: NA; size: medium-sized; J: TRBJ2-2; length: 11; DNA: TGTGCCAGCGAGGTTGCCGGGGAGCTGTTTTTT; CDR3: CASEVAGELFF